This TCR beta chain was sequenced during a study of T-cell memory formation after mild COVID-19 (dated by TCRdb to the early 2020s). Turning to the overall study: Most TCR sequence clusters were specific to one of the two donors. In a couple of donors, T-cell clones that expanded and contracted after mild COVID-19 were followed by sequencing TCRalpha and TCRbeta repertoires longitudinally. Two young, previously healthy adult volunteers, one female and one male, were included in the cohort. Study-wide conclusions, independent of this receptor: Some responding clones were found in pre-infection memory, which suggests that pre-existing cross-reactive memory T cells took part in the SARS-CoV-2 response. Whether the second-wave clones peaking on day 37 were SARS-CoV-2 specific was not confirmed. Contracting CD4+ clones were found mainly in CM and EM memory subsets, while CD8+ clones were enriched in EMRA. From day 15 to 85, contracting clones showed balanced CD4/CD8 phenotypes, whereas a second wave of clones that expanded from day 15 to 37 leaned towards CD4+. The study covered only a couple of mild cases, and larger cohorts including severe cases with pre-infection samples were considered necessary.

This clonotype was seen only a few times. Its antigen is unknown. Base-call qualities are not available, and no considerably larger clone is one nucleotide away. PBMCs were isolated by Ficoll-Paque density gradient centrifugation. The sample was run on an Illumina NovaSeq 6000. Using 5'RACE with constant-segment primers, TCRalpha and TCRbeta cDNA libraries were constructed, with sample barcodes and unique molecular identifiers added in the process. Trizol reagent was used to extract RNA from every sample. The libraries were amplified in two PCR steps, and the second step added a second sample barcode and Illumina TruSeq adapters. Sequencing of the libraries was done on an Illumina NovaSeq, producing 2 x 150 bp paired-end reads. In the original analysis: The reads were demultiplexed and collapsed into UMI-guided consensus sequences using migec v1.2.7. With mixcr v2.1.11, UMI consensuses were aligned to TRA and TRB V and J templates and assembled into clonotypes. A clonotype was counted as expanded or contracted only when both edgeR and NoisET called the clonotype significant, with the noise models trained on biological replicates. edgeR calls used a false discovery rate-adjusted p below 0.01 and a log2 fold-change threshold of 1. As an exploratory analysis of dynamics, max-normalized trajectories of the 1000 most abundant clonotypes were examined with PCA combined with hierarchical clustering. Each responding clone was given a CD4 or CD8 phenotype based on the CD4+ and CD8+ repertoires, which had been sequenced separately. TCRdb reworked the public reads: Q25 trimming with fastp, MiXCR clone assembly, productive beta chains retained. Rows merge per CDR3 protein into single entries with the most common DNA and genes. V and J calls and clone size were set by TCRdb, not the authors. The sample table shows 350,000 to 500,000 distinct CDR3 sequences, and approximately 18% are seen once. Jointly, the top ten make up about a fifth of the sample.

This receptor was obtained from a man younger than 30 who had mild COVID-19 (a few samples of this study predate the infection). The sample titles of this study are shuffled in the database, so cell type and time point are left out; the donor was told from shared clones. The sequencing sample was made of PBMCs or a T cell subset sorted from them (not recorded which).

The CDR3 protein sequence reads: CASSEGPRYGYTF. The DNA reads as follows: TGTGCCAGCAGTGAAGGACCGCGCTATGGCTACACCTTC. The V and J segments used are TRBV2 and TRBJ1-2; the D gene assignment is ambiguous. Looking up the germline V gene yields CDR1 SNHLY and CDR2 FYNNEI. V is shortened by 1 base, J by 4 bases, and the region joining them spans 7 bases. The CDR3 numbers 13 residues from cysteine through phenylalanine. Only the CDR3 DNA stays, 39 bases, in frame from base 1. Supplemented by the reference TRBV2 and TRBJ1-2 proteins around the CDR3, the complete variable domain is EPEVTQTPSHQVTQMGQEVILRCVPISNHLYFYWYRQILGQKVEFLVSFYNNEISEKSEIFDDQFSVERPDGSNFTLKIRSTKLEDSAMYFCASSEGPRYGYTFGSGTRLTVV.